One and the same sample provided the 2 T cell receptor beta chains below, sequenced in a study of T cell repertoires in cytomegalovirus infection (dated by TCRdb to between 2019 and 2020). Sequenced using an Illumina HiSeq 1500. The raw public data were reprocessed by TCRdb itself: fastp quality trimming at Q25, MiXCR clonotype calling, in-frame beta chains only. A single entry per CDR3 protein holds the most common genes and DNA from its merged rows. The sample records about half a million distinct CDR3 sequences, about 33% of which are singletons. Clones ranked in the top ten supply roughly 15% of the sample. Per the publication, the treatment or condition label means: in vitro stimulation with specific CMV peptide epitopes to enrich CMV-specific T cells. Which antigens these TCRs recognize remains unknown. Sequencing used cultured PBMCs, obtained from culture after CMV antigen stimulation. These receptors originate from a human donor in good health (CMV status not recorded). Some clones in this sample may be carry-over from other donors' samples.

This clonotype was seen a handful of times. The J gene is TRBJ2-5, the V gene TRBV19, with D perhaps being TRBD1 or TRBD2 (6 bases each). CDR3 size: 13 residues. V lost 4 bases, J lost 5 bases, and 11 bases lay in between. Germline V lookup: CDR1 LNHDA, CDR2 SQIVND (reference sequence). CDR3 region: CASSTSGAETQYF. In nucleotides, the CDR3 is TGTGCCAGTAGTACTTCGGGGGCCGAGACCCAGTACTTC.

This chain joins TRBV19 and TRBJ1-1, with unresolved D. The CDR3 is 12 amino acids. V lost 3 bases to trimming and J lost 1 base, with 3 bases between them. The germline V gene has CDR1 LNHDA and CDR2 SQIVND (reference sequence). The CDR3 DNA reads TGTGCCAGTAGTATGCCGAACACTGAAGCTTTCTTT. Residues: CASSMPNTEAFF.